The text below deals with one TCR beta chain. Its antigen is currently unknown. The CDR3 covers 15 residues. The germline V gene encodes CDR1 MGHDK and CDR2 SYGVNS. V was clipped by 4 bases and J by 3 bases; unmatched bases: 6. This sample is part of a study of blood T cells in healthy people across ages. Regarding the study as a whole: The recorded TCR beta diversity per million T cells decreased in a roughly linear manner with age. Expanded clonotype changes were possibly confounded by unknown donor CMV status.

The second PCR ran about 6 to 11 cycles with a sample-barcoded 5' primer and J-beta primers. TCRdb reanalysed the 5' RACE reads using MiXCR and keeps one entry per CDR3 protein. The data contain around 1.5 million distinct CDR3 sequences, roughly 45% of them singletons. This sequence was found in a woman younger than 30 in good health. The rearrangement joins TRBV25-1 to TRBJ2-1; 7 bases are a match to TRBD2. Sequenced sample: blood. The CDR3 is CASSGGSGLYNEQFF. In nucleotides, the CDR3 is TGTGCCAGCAGTGGGGGTAGCGGGCTCTACAATGAGCAGTTCTTC. The entire variable domain, with the rest obtained from reference TRBV25-1 and TRBJ2-1, is as follows: EADIYQTPRYLVIGTGKKITLECSQTMGHDKMYWYQQDPGMELHLIHYSYGVNSTEKGDLSSESTVSRIRTEHFPLTLESARPSHTSQYLCASSGGSGLYNEQFFGPGTRLTVL.